Sequencing of this T cell receptor beta chain was carried out in a study of patients and donors after allogeneic stem cell transplantation. TCRdb re-analysed the RT-PCR reads in MiXCR, keeping a single row per CDR3 protein. The sample carries 900,000 to 1,000,000 distinct CDR3 sequences, roughly 18% recorded once. This clonotype was counted many times. Trimming left V 5 bases short and J 2 bases short, with 1 base between. This CDR3 comprises 11 residues. Sequenced input: blood, either unsorted or a sorted T cell fraction (not recorded which). The rearrangement uses TRBV12-3 or TRBV12-4 and TRBJ1-3, with unresolved D. The sequence derives from a human donor who was either an allogeneic HSCT recipient or a stem cell or donor lymphocyte infusion donor (not recorded which). It is not recorded whose cells these are; they may come from a transplant donor. The DNA of the CDR3 is TGTGCCAGCAGTACTGGAAACACCATATATTTT. Amino acid sequence: CASSTGNTIYF.